These 28 T cell receptor beta chains originate from one sample sequenced in a study of T cell clonality in common variable immunodeficiency. Method: immunoSEQ multiplex PCR; TCRdb's copy keeps in-frame clones and lacks some. This sample comprises about 60,000 clones, none seen once only. The sequenced material came from peripheral blood mononuclear cells. The receptor source for this set is a person aged 18 to 75 in good health.

Ten or more counts support this clone. The read ends 3 residues shy of where the CDR3 ends; the end is completed using the germline J gene. V usage is TRBV5-6 and J usage is TRBJ1-1, with D unclear. The germline gives CDR1 SGHDT, CDR2 YYEEEE. CDR3 length equals 12 residues. CDR3 DNA (partial): TGTGAAAGCCGCGGGTCGAACACTGAA. Translated: CESRGSNTE. The CDR3 in its entirety is CESRGSNTEAFF. Using reference TRBV5-6 and TRBJ1-1 for the parts outside the CDR3, the full variable domain is DAGVTQSPTHLIKTRGQQVTLRCSPKSGHDTVSWYQQALGQGPQFIFQYYEEEERQRGNFPDRFSGHQFPNYSSELNVNALLLGDSALYLCESRGSNTEAFFGQGTRLTVV.

This clone was picked up many times. The CDR3 DNA, read in part, is TGTGCCAGCAGTTACTCGATCGGGGGTGCTAACACCGGGGAG. It encodes CASSYSIGGANTGE. The full CDR3 protein reads CASSYSIGGANTGELFF. The chain combines TRBV6-2 or TRBV6-3 with TRBJ2-2, with D perhaps TRBD2 (6 bases). Coverage ceases 3 residues before the CDR3 finishes, and the germline J gene fills in the end. The CDR3 has 17 amino acids. CDR1 and CDR2 from the germline V gene are MNHEY and SVGEGT. Trimming cost V 0 bases and J 2 bases, with 13 bases left between them.

This clone was detected ten times or more. Read coverage stops 3 residues before the CDR3 terminus; the germline J gene supplies the remainder. V and J are TRBV27 and TRBJ2-7, with TRBD1 identical over 10 bases. The CDR3 is 14 amino acids. Germline V gene data show CDR1 as MNHEY and CDR2 as SMNVEV (reference sequence). Trimming took 4 bases from V and 3 from J; bases not matched to a gene: 3. The CDR3 DNA, read in part, is TGTGCCAGCAGTTACCGGACAGGGGGCTACGAG. Protein product: CASSYRTGGYE. The complete CDR3 protein is CASSYRTGGYEQYF.

This clone was detected ten times or more. The read ends 3 residues before the CDR3 terminus; that terminus is restored from the germline J gene. The gene calls are TRBV27 and TRBJ2-1, with TRBD1 identical over 8 bases. The ends lost 7 bases at V and 7 bases at J; junction bases unmatched: 9. Germline V lookup: CDR1 MNHEY, CDR2 SMNVEV (reference sequence). CDR3 length equals 14 residues. CDR3 loop: CASTPRGQGNEQFF. The CDR3 DNA, read in part, is TGTGCCAGCACGCCCCGCGGACAGGGAAATGAG.

This clone has more than one count but fewer than ten. A much larger clone sits a single nucleotide away, making a read error possible. Read data end 3 residues before the CDR3 end; the end is taken from the germline J gene. The rearrangement uses TRBV19 and TRBJ2-7; 9 positions match TRBD1. J gave up 1 base and V 9 bases, and 1 base lay outside the gene matches. The CDR3 covers 12 residues. The V gene's germline CDR1 is LNHDA and CDR2 SQIVND (reference sequence). CDR3 residues: CASGTGSYEQYF. The sequenced part of the CDR3 DNA is TGTGCCAGCGGGACAGGGTCCTACGAG.

This clone was seen many times. The read falls 3 residues short of the CDR3 end, and the missing part is taken from the germline J gene. The J gene is TRBJ2-7, the V gene TRBV5-1; weak D call: TRBD2 (6 bases). There are 14 residues in the CDR3. V was pared by 0 bases and J by 3 bases, with 10 bases between. Germline V gene lookup returns CDR1 SGHRS and CDR2 YFSETQ. The CDR3 DNA, read in part, is TGCGCCAGCAGCTTGGAGCGCGGGATCTACGAG. Residues: CASSLERGIYE. The complete CDR3 sequence is CASSLERGIYEQYF.

This clone has a count of ten or more. Sequencing ends 3 residues short of the CDR3 end; the germline J gene provides the rest. J is TRBJ1-5 and V is TRBV29-1, with D possibly TRBD1 on 6 matching bases. The V end lost 4 bases, the J end lost 0 bases, and 16 bases lay between the germline ends. The CDR3 sequence is 16 residues long. CDR1 and CDR2 (germline): SQVTM, ANQGSEA. The CDR3 DNA, read in part, is TGCAGCGTTGTCGGGCAGGGGTCCCCTAGCAATCAGCCC. It codes for CSVVGQGSPSNQP. The full CDR3 is CSVVGQGSPSNQPQHF.

The CDR3 region is CSAKGGILTDTQYF. CDR3 bases read: TGCAGTGCTAAAGGCGGGATTCTGACAGATACG. The chain couples TRBV20-1 to TRBJ2-3, with a possible D match to TRBD2 (6 bases). From the germline J gene comes the end of the CDR3, since the read stops 3 residues before it. V gave up 4 bases and J gave up 3 bases, with 14 bases separating them. In germline, CDR1 is DFQATT, CDR2 SNEGSKA (reference sequence). CDR3 length: 14 amino acids.

This clone has more than one count but fewer than ten. The CDR3 loop reads CASSLTTSGTYNEQFF. Incomplete CDR3 DNA: TGCGCCAGCAGTTTAACAACTAGCGGGACCTACAATGAG. The chain carries TRBV5-1 and TRBJ2-1, with 10 positions matching TRBD2. The read terminates 3 residues before the CDR3 end, so the remaining end is supplied by the germline J gene. J lost 2 bases, V lost 5 bases, and 7 bases had no gene match. This CDR3 is built from 16 residues. Germline loops: CDR1 SGHRS, CDR2 YFSETQ.

This clone was observed many times. The read ends 3 residues shy of where the CDR3 ends; the end is completed using the germline J gene. The rearrangement uses TRBV20-1 and TRBJ2-7; TRBD2 matches at 9 bases. J gave up 5 bases and V 0 bases, and 14 bases lay outside the gene matches. Germline V CDR1 and CDR2: DFQATT, SNEGSKA (reference sequence). This CDR3 is 17 amino acids long. This chain's CDR3 is CSARDVTSGPGGDEQYF. The covered CDR3 bases are TGCAGTGCTAGAGATGTGACTAGCGGCCCGGGAGGGGACGAG.

This clone was detected many times. The read ends 3 residues early relative to the CDR3; the germline J gene fills the gap. The chain has TRBV10-2 and TRBJ1-2; 12 bases agree with TRBD1. CDR1 WSHSY and CDR2 SAAADI come from the germline V gene. This CDR3 has 16 amino acids. V was clipped by 5 bases and J by 2 bases; unmatched bases: 6. The CDR3 sequence is CASSPGTGGKNYGYTF. The DNA read from the CDR3 is TGCGCCAGCAGTCCCGGGACAGGGGGCAAGAACTATGGC.

This clone was counted many times. The sequenced fragment ends 3 residues before the CDR3 boundary, so the rest is inferred from the germline J gene. The chain links TRBV7-9 to TRBJ1-2; 9 bases match TRBD1. This CDR3 has 15 residues. Germline V gives CDR1 SEHNR, CDR2 FQNEAQ (reference sequence). V was pared by 5 bases and J by 4 bases, with 8 bases of the junction left unmatched. The sequenced part of the CDR3 DNA is TGTGCCAGCAGCGGAACAGGGGGCAAACTCTATGGC. It codes for CASSGTGGKLYG. In full, the CDR3 reads CASSGTGGKLYGYTF.

This clone has ten or more counts. The CDR3 end lies 3 residues beyond the end of the read and is filled in from the germline J gene. The chain recombines TRBV30 with TRBJ2-3, with 8 bases aligning to TRBD1. The CDR3 totals 16 residues. CDR1 and CDR2 from the germline V gene are GTSNPN and SVGIG (reference sequence). The V and J ends lost 3 bases and 6 bases, in that order; junction bases with no gene match: 14. CDR3 amino acids: CAWRIGRGPFLDTQYF. CDR3 bases read: TGTGCCTGGAGAATAGGCAGGGGGCCGTTTTTGGATACG.

This clone was seen a few times. The CDR3 extends 3 residues past the end of the read, so its final part is completed from the germline J gene. The chain joins TRBV11-2 to TRBJ2-3; TRBD2 agrees at 7 bases. From germline, CDR1 is SGHAT and CDR2 FQNNGV. The length of the CDR3 is 15 residues. J lost 2 bases, V lost 2 bases, and 4 bases had no gene match. CDR3 bases read: TGTGCCAGCAGCTTATGGGCGGGAGACACAGATACG. Translated, it gives CASSLWAGDTDT. The whole CDR3 protein reads CASSLWAGDTDTQYF.

This clone was seen repeatedly, ten times or more. The missing CDR3 end, 3 residues past where the read stops, is filled in from the germline J gene. This rearrangement joins TRBV6-7 to TRBJ1-2; TRBD1 might be the D (5 bases). TRBV6-7 is annotated as an ORF whose role is uncertain. CDR3 length: 12 amino acids. CDR3 amino acids: CASRAREWGYTF. The covered CDR3 bases are TGTGCCAGCAGGGCCAGGGAATGGGGC.

This clone was seen at least ten times. The read is 3 residues too short to cover the CDR3 end, so that end is filled in from the germline J gene. The rearrangement uses TRBV29-1 and TRBJ2-1; TRBD2 agrees at 14 bases. The CDR3 is made up of 14 amino acids. Germline-derived CDR1 and CDR2 are SQVTM and ANQGSEA. The junction had 4 bases not matched to a gene; V was cut back by 6 bases and J by 6 bases. The CDR3 DNA, read in part, is TGCAGCGTCCGACTAGCGGGAGGGCTCAATGAG. Its translation is CSVRLAGGLNE. The entire CDR3 reads CSVRLAGGLNEQFF.

This clone was observed at least ten times. Partial CDR3 DNA: TGTGCCTTGACTGGGTTGGTATCCAATGAG. Its protein product is CALTGLVSNE. The CDR3 in full is CALTGLVSNEQFF. The genes are TRBV30 and TRBJ2-1; D gene uncertain. Read data end 3 residues before the CDR3 end; the end is taken from the germline J gene. Germline V gene data show CDR1 as GTSNPN and CDR2 as SVGIG (reference sequence). The CDR3 totals 13 residues. V dropped 7 bases and J dropped 6 bases, with 16 bases sitting between them.

This clone was found many times. The read terminates 3 residues before the CDR3 end, so the remaining end is supplied by the germline J gene. This chain connects TRBV6-1 to TRBJ2-4, with TRBD1 identical over 7 bases. The germline CDR1 and CDR2 sequences are MNHNS and SASEGT. The V gene end was trimmed by 2 bases and the J gene end by 3 bases; junction bases not matched to a gene: 4. This CDR3 spans 15 amino acids. The part of the CDR3 DNA that was read is TGTGCCAGCAGTGAATCGACAGGGAACAAAAACATT. It codes for CASSESTGNKNI. The full-length CDR3 reads as CASSESTGNKNIQYF.

This clone was picked up many times. Sequencing ends 3 residues short of the CDR3 end; the germline J gene provides the rest. This chain uses TRBV18 with TRBJ1-1; D is possibly TRBD1 (6 bases). Trimming took off 3 bases at V and 1 base at J, with 12 bases between the two ends. CDR3 length equals 15 residues. Germline CDR1 KGHSH, CDR2 LQKENI. CDR3 residues: CASSPGRGGNTEAFF. CDR3 bases read: TGTGCCAGCTCACCTGGACGAGGGGGGAACACTGAA.

Ten or more counts support this clone. The CDR3 bases that were read are TGTGCCAGCAGCTTAGCCTTCCAGGGGGCGGACGAG. Protein sequence: CASSLAFQGADE. The full CDR3 is CASSLAFQGADEQYF. This chain uses TRBV7-2 with TRBJ2-7; 8 bases are a match to TRBD1. The read ends 3 residues shy of where the CDR3 ends; the end is completed using the germline J gene. Germline V gives CDR1 SGHTA, CDR2 FQGNSA. The CDR3 is 15 amino acids. The trim removed 0 bases at V and 5 bases at J, leaving 6 bases unmatched.

At least ten counts were recorded for this clone. Sequencing ends 3 residues short of the CDR3 end; the germline J gene provides the rest. The chain recombines TRBV4-2 with TRBJ1-5; a possible D gene is TRBD1 (5 bases). The CDR3 is 16 residues long. V lost 6 bases to trimming and J lost 2 bases, with 17 bases between them. Germline V lookup: CDR1 LGHNA, CDR2 YNFKEQ. CDR3 DNA, as far as it was read: TGTGCCAGCAGTCTTTTTGACAGCACTGGCAATCAGCCC. The encoded protein is CASSLFDSTGNQP. The whole CDR3 region reads CASSLFDSTGNQPQHF.

This clone was recorded many times. The sequenced fragment ends 3 residues before the CDR3 boundary, so the rest is inferred from the germline J gene. The V call is TRBV20-1, the J call TRBJ2-3, with TRBD2 identical over 8 bases. Per the germline V gene, CDR1 is DFQATT and CDR2 is SNEGSKA (reference sequence). The V gene end was trimmed by 6 bases and the J gene end by 0 bases; junction bases not matched to a gene: 14. This CDR3 region has 17 residues. CDR3 DNA (partial): TGCAGTGCGACAACGACTGAACTAGCGGCTAGCACAGATACG. This sequence encodes CSATTTELAASTDT. The full CDR3 is CSATTTELAASTDTQYF.

Of note for this clone: The CDR3 end lies 3 residues beyond the end of the read and is filled in from the germline J gene. This chain connects TRBV5-1 to TRBJ2-7, with D tentatively TRBD2 (5 bases). V was trimmed by 1 base and J by 5 bases, leaving 7 bases between them. The CDR3 length is 12 residues. Germline V gene lookup returns CDR1 SGHRS and CDR2 YFSETQ. This CDR3 is CASSLMRDEQYF. The sequenced part of the CDR3 DNA is TGCGCCAGCAGCTTGATGAGGGACGAG. Full variable domain (rest looked up from reference TRBV5-1 and TRBJ2-7): KAGVTQTPRYLIKTRGQQVTLSCSPISGHRSVSWYQQTPGQGLQFLFEYFSETQRNKGNFPGRFSGRQFSNSRSEMNVSTLELGDSALYLCASSLMRDEQYFGPGTRLTVT.

This clone occurred many times. CDR3 protein: CSALLGSTGELFF. Partial CDR3 DNA: TGCAGTGCTCTGCTAGGAAGCACCGGGGAG. V is TRBV20-1 and J is TRBJ2-2; D uncertain. The read falls 3 residues short of the CDR3 end, and the missing part is taken from the germline J gene. CDR1 and CDR2 from the germline V gene are DFQATT and SNEGSKA (reference sequence). The CDR3 is made up of 13 amino acids. V lost 5 bases to trimming and J lost 4 bases, with 11 bases between them.

This clone was seen at least ten times. Read coverage stops 3 residues before the CDR3 terminus; the germline J gene supplies the remainder. The rearrangement links TRBV28 to TRBJ2-1, with TRBD2 matching 9 bases. J lost 7 bases, V lost 7 bases, and 14 bases had no gene match. The CDR3 has 16 amino acids. Germline values: CDR1 MDHEN, CDR2 SYDVKM. The sequenced CDR3 bases are TGTGCCAGCACCCTAGCCTGGCTAGCGGGACGGAATGAG. Its translation is CASTLAWLAGRNE. The CDR3 in its entirety is CASTLAWLAGRNEQFF.

This clone was detected ten times or more. The DNA read from the CDR3 is TGTGCCAGCAGCCCTAGACTAGATCTGGAGACC. Its translation is CASSPRLDLET. The CDR3 in its entirety is CASSPRLDLETQYF. The V gene is TRBV7-9, the J gene TRBJ2-5, with D possibly TRBD2 on 6 matching bases. The read falls 3 residues short of the CDR3 end, and the missing part is taken from the germline J gene. The CDR3 runs 14 residues. Trimming pared 5 bases from V and 5 bases from J, leaving 15 bases between. In germline, CDR1 is SEHNR, CDR2 FQNEAQ (reference sequence). The full variable domain, completed using reference TRBV7-9 and TRBJ2-5, is DTGVSQNPRHKITKRGQNVTFRCDPISEHNRLYWYRQTLGQGPEFLTYFQNEAQLEKSRLLSDRFSAERPKGSFSTLEIQRTEQGDSAMYLCASSPRLDLETQYFGPGTRLLVL.

This clone came up many times. The missing CDR3 end, 3 residues past where the read stops, is filled in from the germline J gene. The rearrangement uses TRBV20-1 and TRBJ1-1; possible D gene TRBD1, 6 bases. Per germline, CDR1 DFQATT and CDR2 SNEGSKA (reference sequence). This CDR3 is 12 amino acids long. Partial CDR3 DNA: TGCAGTGTCAACCCGACCGGGACAAGA. Protein product: CSVNPTGTR. The entire CDR3 protein is CSVNPTGTRAFF.

The sample holds many counts of this clone. The CDR3 end lies 3 residues beyond the end of the read and is filled in from the germline J gene. The chain is built from TRBV5-6 and TRBJ2-2; tentatively, D is TRBD1 (6 bases). In germline, CDR1 is SGHDT, CDR2 YYEEEE. V was shortened by 5 bases and J by 1 base, with 9 bases between the two germline ends. CDR3 length: 14 amino acids. CDR3 sequence: CASRLTGNTGELFF. The sequenced CDR3 bases are TGTGCCAGCAGGCTGACAGGGAACACCGGGGAG.